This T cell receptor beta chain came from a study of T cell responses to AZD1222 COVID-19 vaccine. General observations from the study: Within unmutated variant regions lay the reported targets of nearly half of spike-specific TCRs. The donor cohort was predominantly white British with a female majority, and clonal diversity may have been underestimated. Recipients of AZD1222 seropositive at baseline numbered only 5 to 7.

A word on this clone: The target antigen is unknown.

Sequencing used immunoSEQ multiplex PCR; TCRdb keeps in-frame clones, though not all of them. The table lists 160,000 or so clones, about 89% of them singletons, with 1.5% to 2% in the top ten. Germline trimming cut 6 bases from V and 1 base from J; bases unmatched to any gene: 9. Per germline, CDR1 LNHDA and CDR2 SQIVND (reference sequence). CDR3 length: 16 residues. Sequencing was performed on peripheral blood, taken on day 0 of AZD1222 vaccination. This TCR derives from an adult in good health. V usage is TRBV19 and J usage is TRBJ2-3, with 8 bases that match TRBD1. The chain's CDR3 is CASRVQGAFGTDTQYF. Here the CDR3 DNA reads TGTGCCAGTAGAGTCCAGGGGGCGTTTGGCACAGATACGCAGTATTTT.